This entry features one T cell receptor beta chain sequence. This clone has only one observation. Which antigen it targets is not known. Nothing much larger sits one base from this clone, and base qualities are not available. One collaborating source in Seattle enrolled patients while the patients were actively infected and followed the patients over time throughout the course of disease. Collaborating institutions collected whole blood in K2EDTA tubes following their own protocols. For TCRbeta analysis, collaborators shipped samples as frozen whole blood, isolated PBMCs, or DNA extracted from either of those sample types. This sample was taken from a study of blood T cell repertoires in COVID-19 (dated by TCRdb to 2019 to 2021). In terms of the full investigation: Samples covering the acute and convalescent phases of COVID-19 were provided by collaborators in the United States, Italy and Spain. Where HLA class I and class II types were available, the types were taken from metadata supplied by the sample provider, not from assay-based typing. The samples were drawn from the first 160 participants of the ongoing ImmuneRACE study and from over 950 subjects provided by 6 global collaborators. The repertoires were released in a freely available public database intended as a resource for research on the immune response to SARS-CoV-2. The material from the prospective study consisted of cDNA or gDNA derived from T cells, B-cell-depleted T cells, or PBMCs. Nearly every sample came with metadata listing a de-identified subject ID, COVID-19 status, age in years and sex. Deeply sampled blood TCRbeta repertoires from subjects exposed to, actively infected with, or recovered from COVID-19 were included in the dataset. Broad study findings and their caveats: Clinical and demographic metadata were provided uncurated, with the amount varying by source and participant.

TCRbeta CDR3 regions were amplified from genomic DNA by means of the immunoSEQ Assay, a bias-controlled multiplex PCR. The authors processed their data as follows. Within the assay, amplification of reference gene primers was used to estimate how many nucleated cells each sample contained. Sequence reads were collapsed and filtered to measure the absolute abundance of every unique TCRbeta CDR3 rearrangement. Productive Simpson clonality was computed per sample as the square root of Simpson's diversity index over productive rearrangements. TCRdb holds this immuneACCESS table with in-frame rearrangements only. Some clones are missing; in checked studies, unresolved V genes explain under half, and the rest has no known cause. The DNA gave D and trimming, while V, J and clone size come from that table. A total of some 140,000 clones appear in this sample, roughly 77% of them only once. The leading ten clones occupy 5% of the sample.

This TCR came from a woman between 70 and 85 years old with COVID-19, enrolled during active disease. The sample taken for sequencing was peripheral blood.

CDR3 region: CASSRGGVGNTEAFF. The DNA sequence is as follows: TGTGCCAGCTCACGGGGGGGAGTTGGGAACACTGAAGCTTTCTTT. Here the chain combines TRBV18 and TRBJ1-1, and TRBD1 may be the D gene, going by 5 matching bases. V drops 4 bases and J drops 1 base, leaving 13 bases in between. The CDR3 runs 15 residues from the cysteine to the phenylalanine. Only the CDR3 region is kept as DNA, spanning 45 bases read in frame from base 1. CDR1 and CDR2 are read off the germline V gene as KGHSH and LQKENI. The CDR3, completed at both ends by the reference TRBV18 and TRBJ1-1 genes, gives the full variable domain NAGVMQNPRHLVRRRGQEARLRCSPMKGHSHVYWYRQLPEEGLKFMVYLQKENIIDESGMPKERFSAEFPKEGPSILRIQQVVRGDSAAYFCASSRGGVGNTEAFFGQGTRLTVV.